Following are 11 T cell receptor beta chains from one sample sequenced in a study of blood T cell repertoires in COVID-19. TCRdb's table, derived via immunoSEQ multiplex PCR, lists solely in-frame clones and lacks some. The sample lists over 80,000 clones; approximately 90% were seen once. The sample comprised peripheral blood. These TCRs come from a man aged 60 to 75 with acute or convalescent COVID-19.

The chain is built from TRBV12-3 or TRBV12-4 and TRBJ1-1, with D maybe TRBD1 (6 bases). This CDR3 is 13 amino acids long. The V and J ends lost 6 bases and 0 bases respectively, with 8 bases between them. CDR3: CASSRTVNTEAFF. In DNA, the CDR3 is TGTGCCAGCAGCAGGACAGTGAACACTGAAGCTTTCTTT.

CDR3 coding DNA: TGTGCCAGCAGCGCGACAGGGAATTCACCCCTCCACTTT. Amino acid sequence: CASSATGNSPLHF. The chain employs TRBV5-4 and TRBJ1-6; 7 bases line up with TRBD1. The CDR3 has 13 amino acids. The germline V gene encodes CDR1 SGHNT and CDR2 YYREEE (reference sequence). V shed 4 bases and J 7 bases; nucleotides not matched to a gene: 2.

The chain uses TRBV30 and TRBJ2-7; 12 nucleotides line up with TRBD1. There are 15 residues in the CDR3. J lost 3 bases, V lost 5 bases, and 8 bases had no gene match. Per the germline V gene, CDR1 is GTSNPN and CDR2 is SVGIG (reference sequence). The CDR3: CAWPGTGGDRYEQYF. CDR3 DNA sequence: TGTGCCTGGCCCGGGACAGGGGGCGACCGCTACGAGCAGTACTTC.

The chain links TRBV27 to TRBJ2-7; a weak D match, TRBD1 (6 bases). Germline CDR1 is MNHEY and CDR2 is SMNVEV (reference sequence). The CDR3 runs to 13 residues. Trimming left V 5 bases short and J 5 bases short, with 13 bases between. The CDR3 loop reads CASSPQGFDEQYF. The CDR3 DNA reads TGTGCCAGCAGTCCACAGGGCTTCGACGAGCAGTACTTC.

The chain carries TRBV29-1 and TRBJ2-2; D perhaps matches TRBD1 (5 bases). V lost 4 bases and J 5 bases, leaving 8 bases between the germline ends. The germline CDR1 and CDR2 sequences are SQVTM and ANQGSEA. CDR3 size: 12 residues. DNA of the CDR3: TGCAGCGTTGTAAGGGGAACCGGGGAGCTGTTTTTT. Translating it yields CSVVRGTGELFF.

The genes are TRBV13 and TRBJ2-2; D is perhaps TRBD2 (5 bases). V lost 1 base and J 6 bases, leaving 9 bases between the germline ends. CDR1 is PRHDT, CDR2 FYEKMQ, per germline (reference sequence). The CDR3 sequence is 14 residues long. The CDR3 sequence is CASSLVSGAGELFF. In DNA form, the CDR3 reads TGTGCCAGCAGCTTAGTCAGCGGCGCCGGGGAGCTGTTTTTT.

The chain is built from TRBV30 and TRBJ1-1; D is uncertain. Germline CDR1 and CDR2: GTSNPN and SVGIG (reference sequence). Between the trimmed V and J ends, which lost 5 bases and 0 bases, there was a span of 7 bases. The CDR3 covers 12 residues. In DNA form, the CDR3 reads TGTGCCTGGGGAATAATGAACACTGAAGCTTTCTTT. Translating it yields CAWGIMNTEAFF.

The chain joins TRBV5-6 to TRBJ2-5, with 8 bases aligning to TRBD1. The ends lost 1 base at V and 4 bases at J; junction bases unmatched: 6. The CDR3 consists of 15 residues. CDR1 is SGHDT, CDR2 YYEEEE, per germline. The CDR3 nucleotides are TGTGCCAGCAGCTTGCGACAGGGGCAAGGAGAGACCCAGTACTTC. It specifies CASSLRQGQGETQYF. Full variable domain (outside the CDR3, taken from reference TRBV5-6 and TRBJ2-5): DAGVTQSPTHLIKTRGQQVTLRCSPKSGHDTVSWYQQALGQGPQFIFQYYEEEERQRGNFPDRFSGHQFPNYSSELNVNALLLGDSALYLCASSLRQGQGETQYFGPGTRLLVL.

This chain connects TRBV6-2 or TRBV6-3 to TRBJ2-1; 11 bases align to TRBD2. Unmatched junction bases numbered 1, after V lost 6 bases and J lost 3 bases. In germline, CDR1 is MNHEY, CDR2 SVGEGT. This CDR3 has 14 residues. The CDR3 protein is CASSGLAGYNEQFF. CDR3 DNA: TGTGCCAGCAGCGGACTAGCGGGCTACAATGAGCAGTTCTTC.

The gene calls are TRBV6-2 or TRBV6-3 and TRBJ1-6; D perhaps matches TRBD1 (6 bases). This CDR3 is built from 17 residues. Germline V gene data show CDR1 as MNHEY and CDR2 as SVGEGT. The V end lost 2 bases, the J end lost 8 bases, and 19 bases lay between the germline ends. CDR3: CASSYRPEGVPDSPLHF. The CDR3 DNA reads as TGTGCCAGCAGTTACAGGCCTGAGGGGGTGCCCGATTCACCCCTCCACTTT.

The chain links TRBV6-5 to TRBJ2-3; the D gene is possibly TRBD1 (6 bases). Germline V gives CDR1 MNHEY, CDR2 SVGAGI. With 6 bases removed from V and 2 bases from J, the gap between germline ends came to 12 bases. The CDR3 has 14 amino acids. The CDR3 DNA reads TGTGCCAGCAGGCCCCCAGGGGCCACAGATACGCAGTATTTT. Protein: CASRPPGATDTQYF.